This T cell receptor beta chain was captured by sequencing in a study of CD8 T cells in ankylosing spondylitis. The study, taken as a whole, reports: Past studies reported some motif variants in reactive arthritis synovial fluid and blood. For ankylosing spondylitis blood, a TCR beta motif of seven to nine highly homologous variants appeared characteristic. Reports say disease-linked clones showed up significantly more in matched ankylosing spondylitis synovial fluid.

One entry per CDR3 protein results from TCRdb running MiXCR on the 5' RACE reads. The sample lists fewer than 400,000 distinct CDR3 sequences; approximately 20% were seen once. This clonotype has at least ten counts. Its antigen remains unidentified. From germline, CDR1 is DFQATT and CDR2 SNEGSKA (reference sequence). Between the trimmed V and J ends, which lost 0 bases and 2 bases, there was a span of 11 bases. The CDR3 consists of 14 residues. The V call is TRBV20-1, the J call TRBJ2-7; D is undetermined. The sequencing sample was made of blood, either unsorted or a sorted T cell fraction (not recorded which). The receptor was isolated from a male donor with ankylosing spondylitis. As DNA, the CDR3 is TGCAGTGCTAGAGATGGATGGAAGACCTACGAGCAGTACTTC. Protein: CSARDGWKTYEQYF.